Listed below are T cell receptor beta chains from one sample, sequenced in a study of blood T cell repertoires in COVID-19. TCRdb's copy holds only in-frame clones and misses some; the assay was immunoSEQ multiplex PCR. The sample shows over 20,000 clones, 75% to 95% of them seen only once. The sample consisted of peripheral blood. These receptors came from a man in his 70s with active COVID-19. Each CDR3 is given with its conserved first and last residue. A D gene is named only where the DNA matches it firmly. Clone size appears in some rows only: once, few, many, or a class for an expanded clone.

d_call,j_call,cdr3_length,v_call,clone_size,cdr3_nt,cdr3_aa
.,TRBJ1-1,18,TRBV4-1,.,TGCGCCAGCAGCCAAGATAGGGTCCAGGCGGCAGGGTACACTGAAGCTTTCTTT,CASSQDRVQAAGYTEAFF
TRBD1,TRBJ1-6,15,TRBV27,.,TGTGCCAGCACCTTTTGGACAGGGAAGAATTCACCCCTCCACTTT,CASTFWTGKNSPLHF
.,TRBJ1-2,12,TRBV2,.,TGTGCCAGCAGTGAAAGACAGTATGGCTACACCTTC,CASSERQYGYTF
.,TRBJ2-3,17,TRBV24-1,.,TGTGCCACCAGTTCGGCGATGGGGCTAGAAAACATAGATACGCAGTATTTT,CATSSAMGLENIDTQYF
TRBD1,TRBJ2-3,15,TRBV5-1,few,TGCGCCAGCAGCCCGGGACAGCCAGGAGGAGATACGCAGTATTTT,CASSPGQPGGDTQYF
TRBD2,TRBJ2-5,15,TRBV10-3,.,TGTGCCATCAGCCCTACTAGCGGGGGGCAAGAGACCCAGTACTTC,CAISPTSGGQETQYF
.,TRBJ1-1,13,TRBV6-1,.,TGTGCCAGCAGTGAAGCCAAGAACACTGAAGCTTTCTTT,CASSEAKNTEAFF
.,TRBJ1-2,14,TRBV18,.,TGTGCCAGCTCACCACCTGCTGAGGCTTATGGCTACACCTTC,CASSPPAEAYGYTF
TRBD1,TRBJ1-2,18,TRBV10-3,once,TGTGCCATCAGTGAGGGGACAGGGACCGAGCCCATAAACTATGGCTACACCTTC,CAISEGTGTEPINYGYTF
.,TRBJ2-3,12,TRBV10-3,.,TGTGCCATCAGTGAGTCGGAGGATACGCAGTATTTT,CAISESEDTQYF
.,TRBJ1-4,19,TRBV28,.,TGTGCCAGCAGACCGGCGGACAGCCACTCGTGGGTGACTAATGAAAAACTGTTTTTT,CASRPADSHSWVTNEKLFF
.,TRBJ2-5,13,TRBV12-5,once,TGTGCTAGTGGTTTGCCCACGGAAGAGACCCAGTACTTC,CASGLPTEETQYF
TRBD2,TRBJ2-5,17,TRBV3-1/TRBV3-2,.,TGTGCCAGCAGCCAAGATAAGTGGGGGGGAGATCAAGAGACCCAGTACTTC,CASSQDKWGGDQETQYF
.,TRBJ1-2,14,TRBV24-1,.,TGTGCCACCAGTGATAGCAGGGGTCCCTATGGCTACACCTTC,CATSDSRGPYGYTF
.,TRBJ1-1,11,TRBV20-1,.,TGCAGTGCTAGAGATGCAGTTGAAGCTTTCTTT,CSARDAVEAFF
TRBD1,TRBJ2-5,14,TRBV2,.,TGTGCCAGCCGGATGGAGACAGGGCAAGAGACCCAGTACTTC,CASRMETGQETQYF
.,TRBJ2-7,14,TRBV6-5,.,TGTGCCAGCAGTTACTCGTCAGCGATTTACGAGCAGTACTTC,CASSYSSAIYEQYF
.,TRBJ1-4,15,TRBV15,once,TGTGCCACCAGCAGGCGGAGGGACGCTAATGAAAAACTGTTTTTT,CATSRRRDANEKLFF
.,TRBJ1-4,14,TRBV5-1,once,TGCGCCAGCAGGGGAACAGGGAGGGGTGAAAAACTGTTTTTT,CASRGTGRGEKLFF
.,TRBJ2-3,15,TRBV7-9,.,TGTGCCAGCAGCTTAGCTATAGGGACTACAGATACGCAGTATTTT,CASSLAIGTTDTQYF
.,TRBJ1-1,16,TRBV4-3,.,TGCGCCAGCAGCCAAGTGAGGGGGAGCATGAACACTGAAGCTTTCTTT,CASSQVRGSMNTEAFF
TRBD1,TRBJ2-7,15,TRBV27,.,TGTGCCAGCAAGTTAACAGGGGGTCACTCCTACGAGCAGTACTTC,CASKLTGGHSYEQYF
TRBD2,TRBJ2-3,15,TRBV11-2,.,TGTGCCAGCAGCATAGCGGGAGGGCCAACAGATACGCAGTATTTT,CASSIAGGPTDTQYF
TRBD1,TRBJ2-5,14,TRBV5-1,.,TGCGCCAGCAGCTTGGGGGCAGGGGGTGAGACCCAGTACTTC,CASSLGAGGETQYF
.,TRBJ1-5,13,TRBV7-2,.,TGTGCCAGCAGCTTAGAGGGGTTCCAGCCCCAGCATTTT,CASSLEGFQPQHF
.,TRBJ1-3,17,TRBV28,.,TGTGCCAGCATTTCCGGGACAACACCATTCTCTGGAAACACCATATATTTT,CASISGTTPFSGNTIYF
.,TRBJ2-5,13,TRBV4-2,few,TGTGCCAGCAGCCAAGAGAGGCGGCAGACCCAGTACTTC,CASSQERRQTQYF
TRBD2,TRBJ2-1,15,TRBV19,.,TGTGCCAGTAGTATCCGGCTAGCGGAGAACAATGAGCAGTTCTTC,CASSIRLAENNEQFF
TRBD2,TRBJ2-3,14,TRBV9,.,TGTGCCAGCAGCTCCCGGGGGGACACAGATACGCAGTATTTT,CASSSRGDTDTQYF
.,TRBJ1-2,15,TRBV14,.,TGTGCCAGCAGCCAAGTAGCCCTTTGGAACTATGGCTACACCTTC,CASSQVALWNYGYTF
.,TRBJ2-7,14,TRBV3-1/TRBV3-2,once,TGTGCCAGCAGCCAAGCGACGGGTTTCTACGAGCAGTACTTC,CASSQATGFYEQYF
.,TRBJ2-1,12,TRBV18,.,TGTGCCAGCTCACCGGGCCCAAATGAGCAGTTCTTC,CASSPGPNEQFF
TRBD2,TRBJ2-5,14,TRBV29-1,.,TGCAGCGTTCAGACTAGCGGGGGTTCAGGGACCCAGTACTTC,CSVQTSGGSGTQYF
TRBD1,TRBJ1-1,15,TRBV7-9,.,TGTGCCAGCAGCGGAACAGGGGGCGCGGGCACTGAAGCTTTCTTT,CASSGTGGAGTEAFF
TRBD1,TRBJ1-1,15,TRBV7-2,.,TGTGCCAGCAGCTGGAGGACAGGGGAGAACACTGAAGCTTTCTTT,CASSWRTGENTEAFF
.,TRBJ1-5,15,TRBV11-2,.,TGTGCCAGCAGCCTGGGACATCGAGGGGGACAGCCCCAGCATTTT,CASSLGHRGGQPQHF
.,TRBJ2-5,11,TRBV10-3,.,TGTGCCATTAAGGGGGGGGAGACCCAGTACTTC,CAIKGGETQYF
.,TRBJ1-5,15,TRBV28,.,TGTGCCAGCAGTTCCGGACAGATGGGCAATCAGCCCCAGCATTTT,CASSSGQMGNQPQHF
.,TRBJ1-1,16,TRBV29-1,.,TGCAGCGGGATCGGGAGGGTACAGGAAATGAACACTGAAGCTTTCTTT,CSGIGRVQEMNTEAFF
.,TRBJ1-2,14,TRBV5-4,.,TGTGCCAGCAGCTTGCTGCAGTCACAATATGGCTACACCTTC,CASSLLQSQYGYTF
.,TRBJ2-7,14,TRBV18,.,TGTGCCAGCTCACCGGGAGCGGATCGCTACGAGCAGTACTTC,CASSPGADRYEQYF
.,TRBJ2-7,15,TRBV28,.,TGTGCCAGCAGTTTCCTACAGGACACCCCCAGCGAGCAGTACTTC,CASSFLQDTPSEQYF
.,TRBJ2-7,12,TRBV29-1,.,TGCAGCGTTGGACGGGAGAGGTACGAGCAGTACTTC,CSVGRERYEQYF
.,TRBJ2-3,13,TRBV5-4,.,TGTGCCAGCAGCTTCGACCGGGCAGATACGCAGTATTTT,CASSFDRADTQYF
TRBD1,TRBJ2-7,15,TRBV4-3,.,TGCGCCAGCAGAATAGACAGGGGATTCTCCTACGAGCAGTACTTC,CASRIDRGFSYEQYF
.,TRBJ1-5,13,TRBV30,.,TGTGCCTGGAGGGGCCCGGGCAATCAGCCCCAGCATTTT,CAWRGPGNQPQHF
.,TRBJ1-2,12,TRBV3-1/TRBV3-2,.,TGTGCCAGCAGCTCGGACTTATATGGCTACACCTTC,CASSSDLYGYTF
TRBD1,TRBJ2-1,17,TRBV4-3,.,TGCGCCAGCACCGCAACCCTCGGGACAGGGGCCTACAATGAGCAGTTCTTC,CASTATLGTGAYNEQFF
.,TRBJ2-1,16,TRBV21-1,.,TGTGCCAGCCCAACTAGGAAGCGGGAGGGGGACAATGAGCAGTTCTTC,CASPTRKREGDNEQFF
TRBD2,TRBJ2-3,15,TRBV2,once,TGTGCCAGCAGTGTAGCGGGGGGAATCACAGATACGCAGTATTTT,CASSVAGGITDTQYF
TRBD1,TRBJ1-1,13,TRBV19,.,TGTGCCAGTAGTAGGGTCGACAGGGGTGAAGCTTTCTTT,CASSRVDRGEAFF
.,TRBJ2-2,16,TRBV3-1/TRBV3-2,.,TGTGCCAGCAGCCAAAGACAGCCAGCGAACACCGGGGAGCTGTTTTTT,CASSQRQPANTGELFF